The 6 T cell receptor beta chains in this list originate from one sample, sequenced in a study of blood T cells in healthy people across ages. Then a second PCR, running about 7 to 11 cycles, was carried out with a sample-barcoded 5' primer and a J-beta primer mix. TCRdb recomputed calls from the 5' RACE reads with MiXCR, one row per CDR3 protein. This table has more than 600,000 distinct CDR3 sequences, roughly 25% appearing once. Separately, the same data were catalogued under a study of T cells of mothers and their children.

Specimen: blood. These receptors were collected from a boy aged 5-17 years in good health.

The V and J genes are TRBV5-1 and TRBJ1-1; possibly TRBD1 for D (5 bases). V was trimmed by 4 bases and J by 5 bases, leaving 15 bases between them. CDR3 length equals 14 residues. Germline V gene data show CDR1 as SGHRS and CDR2 as YFSETQ. The CDR3 is CASSELGDRTEAFF. The DNA of the CDR3 is TGCGCCAGCAGCGAGCTGGGGGATCGAACTGAAGCTTTCTTT.

This rearrangement joins TRBV9 to TRBJ2-1; 12 nucleotides align to TRBD2. The CDR3 has 16 residues. CDR1 is SGDLS, CDR2 YYNGEE, per germline. Unmatched junction bases numbered 15, after V lost 7 bases and J lost 10 bases. The CDR3 DNA is TGTGCCAGCGCGTCCCTAGCGGGGGGGCCGGGGCACGAGCAGTTCTTC. This codes for CASASLAGGPGHEQFF.

This clonotype was observed a handful of times. V gene TRBV7-2 combines with J gene TRBJ2-3, with 10 nucleotides matching TRBD2. The CDR3 spans 15 residues. Trimming took 1 base from V and 7 from J; bases not matched to a gene: 5. Germline V gives CDR1 SGHTA, CDR2 FQGNSA. CDR3 region: CASSLVTSGINTQYF. The CDR3 DNA follows: TGTGCCAGCAGCTTAGTTACTAGCGGGATTAATACGCAGTATTTT.

The V call is TRBV5-6, the J call TRBJ2-3; D not resolved. The CDR3 runs to 12 residues. The V end lost 1 base, the J end lost 6 bases, and 6 bases lay between the germline ends. From germline, CDR1 is SGHDT and CDR2 YYEEEE. CDR3 nucleotides: TGTGCCAGCAGCTTGCTTTCCGATACGCAGTATTTT. The encoded protein is CASSLLSDTQYF. The full variable domain, rest sourced from reference TRBV5-6 and TRBJ2-3, is DAGVTQSPTHLIKTRGQQVTLRCSPKSGHDTVSWYQQALGQGPQFIFQYYEEEERQRGNFPDRFSGHQFPNYSSELNVNALLLGDSALYLCASSLLSDTQYFGPGTRLTVL.

This chain uses TRBV5-1 with TRBJ2-5; no definite D call. V was cut by 2 bases and J by 7 bases, with 6 bases left in between. The CDR3 runs to 11 residues. Germline V gene sequence: CDR1 SGHRS, CDR2 YFSETQ. The CDR3 region is CASSFGRTQYF. The CDR3 DNA follows: TGCGCCAGCAGCTTCGGTCGGACCCAGTACTTC.

This clonotype has only a few counts. The rearrangement links TRBV12-5 to TRBJ2-1; TRBD2 aligns across 7 bases. V trimming: 7 bases; J trimming: 4 bases; junction bases outside the gene matches: 7. The germline CDR1 and CDR2 sequences are LGHNT and FRNRAP. The CDR3 has 14 residues. The CDR3 DNA reads TGTGCTAGTGATCCGGACGGGGGGTACAATGAGCAGTTCTTC. It is translated as CASDPDGGYNEQFF.